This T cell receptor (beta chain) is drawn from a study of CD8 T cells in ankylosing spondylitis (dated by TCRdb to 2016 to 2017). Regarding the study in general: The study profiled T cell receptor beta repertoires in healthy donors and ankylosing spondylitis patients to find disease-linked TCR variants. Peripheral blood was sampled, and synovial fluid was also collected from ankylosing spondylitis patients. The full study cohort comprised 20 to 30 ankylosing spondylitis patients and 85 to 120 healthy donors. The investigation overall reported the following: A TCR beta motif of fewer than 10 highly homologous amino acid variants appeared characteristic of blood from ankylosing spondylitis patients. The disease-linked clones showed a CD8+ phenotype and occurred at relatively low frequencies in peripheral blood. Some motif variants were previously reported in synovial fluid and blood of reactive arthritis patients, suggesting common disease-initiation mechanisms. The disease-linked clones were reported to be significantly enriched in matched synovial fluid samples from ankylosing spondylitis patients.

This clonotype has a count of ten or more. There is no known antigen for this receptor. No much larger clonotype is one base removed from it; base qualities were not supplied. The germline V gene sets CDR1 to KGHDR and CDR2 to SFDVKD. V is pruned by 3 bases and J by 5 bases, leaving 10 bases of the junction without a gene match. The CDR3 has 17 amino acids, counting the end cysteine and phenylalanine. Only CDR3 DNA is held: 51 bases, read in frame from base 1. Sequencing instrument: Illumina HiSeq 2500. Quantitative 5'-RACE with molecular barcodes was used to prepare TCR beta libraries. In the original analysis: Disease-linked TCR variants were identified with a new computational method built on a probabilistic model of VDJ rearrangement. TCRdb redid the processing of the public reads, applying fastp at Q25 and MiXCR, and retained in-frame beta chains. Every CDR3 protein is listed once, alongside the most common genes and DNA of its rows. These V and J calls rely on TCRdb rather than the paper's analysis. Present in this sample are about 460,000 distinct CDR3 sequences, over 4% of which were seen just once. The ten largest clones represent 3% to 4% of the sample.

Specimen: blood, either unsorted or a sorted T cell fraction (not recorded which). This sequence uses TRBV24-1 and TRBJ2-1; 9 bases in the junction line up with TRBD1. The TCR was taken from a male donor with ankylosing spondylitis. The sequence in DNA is TGTGCCACCAGTGATCCCAGAGGGGACAGGGTCAACAATGAGCAGTTCTTC. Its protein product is CATSDPRGDRVNNEQFF.